Following are 30 T cell receptor beta chains from one sample sequenced in a study of persistence of HIV-infected CD4 T cells. Antigen specificity for these receptors is unknown. The libraries were made with immunoSEQ version 4 in survey mode. Clones were sequenced by immunoSEQ multiplex PCR, and TCRdb holds only the in-frame ones, with some missing. The sample has 35,000 to 55,000 clones, approximately 90% seen once. This nonspecific control used anti-CD3/anti-CD28 bead stimulation of CD4+ T cells. CD4+ T cells upregulating both CD40 ligand and CD69 were sorted as responding cells. The material sequenced was CD4+ T cells sorted from PBMCs after approximately 20-hour stimulation, taken from a patient who received antiretroviral therapy. Receptors were obtained from an adult man with HIV who was CMV-seropositive.

The rearrangement joins TRBV7-2 to TRBJ2-7; TRBD1 agrees at 7 bases. Germline V gene data show CDR1 as SGHTA and CDR2 as FQGNSA. Germline trimming cut 5 bases from V and 5 bases from J; bases unmatched to any gene: 9. This CDR3 has 14 residues. CDR3 amino acids: CASSIKRQGHEQYF. In DNA form, the CDR3 reads TGTGCCAGCAGCATTAAACGACAGGGCCACGAGCAGTACTTC.

The genes are TRBV27 and TRBJ2-7; a weak D match, TRBD2 (7 bases). The CDR3 spans 17 residues. V shed 2 bases and J shed 1 base, with 18 bases lying between them. The germline CDR1 and CDR2 sequences are MNHEY and SMNVEV (reference sequence). DNA of the CDR3: TGTGCCAGCAGTTTAAAGGGTACGGGGGGCCCATCCTACGAGCAGTACTTC. It codes for CASSLKGTGGPSYEQYF.

V gene TRBV10-2 combines with J gene TRBJ2-1, with D tentatively TRBD1 (5 bases). This CDR3 comprises 15 residues. CDR1 WSHSY and CDR2 SAAADI come from the germline V gene. V lost 6 bases and J 0 bases, leaving 12 bases between the germline ends. The DNA of the CDR3 is TGCGCCAGCAGCTTCGACAGAAGCTCCTACAATGAGCAGTTCTTC. Its translation is CASSFDRSSYNEQFF.

The chain uses TRBV7-8 and TRBJ1-3; 7 nucleotides align to TRBD1. V lost 4 bases and J lost 0; bases outside the gene matches: 3. The CDR3 runs to 15 residues. In germline, CDR1 is SGHVS, CDR2 FQNEAQ. For the CDR3, the DNA is TGTGCCAGCAGCTACGGACAGGTCTCTGGAAACACCATATATTTT. Translated: CASSYGQVSGNTIYF.

V and J are TRBV5-1 and TRBJ2-5; D is possibly TRBD2 (6 bases). Per the germline V gene, CDR1 is SGHRS and CDR2 is YFSETQ. Trimming took off 6 bases at V and 4 bases at J, with 22 bases between the two ends. This CDR3 contains 16 residues. The CDR3 reads CASTLSFGGSRETQYF. Here the CDR3 DNA reads TGCGCCAGCACCCTATCTTTCGGGGGATCAAGAGAGACCCAGTACTTC.

The chain links TRBV6-6 to TRBJ2-7, with 8 nucleotides matching TRBD1. The CDR3 sequence is 15 residues long. CDR1 MNHNY and CDR2 SVGAGI come from the germline V gene (reference sequence). J lost 2 bases, V lost 6 bases, and 9 bases had no gene match. CDR3: CASRPGQGGTYEQYF. The CDR3 DNA reads TGTGCCAGCAGGCCCGGACAGGGCGGAACCTACGAGCAGTACTTC.

The genes are TRBV2 and TRBJ2-7; possibly TRBD1 for D (6 bases). V was shortened by 7 bases and J by 1 base, with 8 bases between the two germline ends. From germline, CDR1 is SNHLY and CDR2 FYNNEI. The CDR3 runs to 12 residues. The CDR3 loop is CASKGDSYEQYF. CDR3 bases: TGTGCCAGCAAGGGGGATTCCTACGAGCAGTACTTC.

The CDR3 region is CASSPGQDTYNSPLHF. CDR3 bases: TGTGCCAGCTCACCGGGACAGGACACCTATAATTCACCCCTCCACTTT. This sequence joins TRBV18 and TRBJ1-6, with 8 bases identical to TRBD1. The CDR3 sequence is 16 residues long. The germline V gene encodes CDR1 KGHSH and CDR2 LQKENI. V trimming: 3 bases; J trimming: 2 bases; junction bases outside the gene matches: 3.

This chain connects TRBV9 to TRBJ2-2, with D unclear. Germline CDR1 and CDR2: SGDLS and YYNGEE. CDR3 length equals 15 residues. Trimming pared 1 base from V and 1 base from J, leaving 8 bases between. CDR3 amino acids: CASSVIGLNTGELFF. The CDR3 region has the DNA TGTGCCAGCAGCGTAATCGGTTTGAACACCGGGGAGCTGTTTTTT. Full variable domain (outside the CDR3, taken from reference TRBV9 and TRBJ2-2): DSGVTQTPKHLITATGQRVTLRCSPRSGDLSVYWYQQSLDQGLQFLIQYYNGEERAKGNILERFSAQQFPDLHSELNLSSLELGDSALYFCASSVIGLNTGELFFGEGSRLTVL.

CDR3 sequence: CASRQERDQPQHF. The CDR3 DNA follows: TGTGCCAGCCGACAGGAACGAGATCAGCCCCAGCATTTT. The rearrangement uses TRBV2 and TRBJ1-5, with TRBD1 as a possible D gene (6 bases). The CDR3 length is 13 residues. Germline values: CDR1 SNHLY, CDR2 FYNNEI. The V gene lost 8 bases and the J gene lost 5 bases, with 13 bases spanning the gap.

The chain is built from TRBV5-1 and TRBJ2-7; D is ambiguous. The CDR3 has 11 amino acids. Trimming removed 4 bases at V and 7 bases at J, with 9 bases between. Germline V gene data show CDR1 as SGHRS and CDR2 as YFSETQ. CDR3 DNA sequence: TGCGCCAGCAGCACCAACAAGGAGCAGTACTTC. Protein: CASSTNKEQYF.

Only one count was recorded for this clone. This chain connects TRBV15 to TRBJ2-1; the match to TRBD1 covers 10 bases. This CDR3 has 16 residues. Germline CDR1 reads LNHNV; CDR2 reads YYDKDF (reference sequence). V dropped 0 bases and J dropped 4; count of bases not matched to a gene: 3. CDR3 sequence (DNA): TGTGCCACCAGCAGAGATCGGACAGGGGGGTACAATGAGCAGTTCTTC. It is translated as CATSRDRTGGYNEQFF.

V gene TRBV27 combines with J gene TRBJ2-1; 11 nucleotides align to TRBD2. This CDR3 spans 16 amino acids. V lost 4 bases, J lost 12 bases, and 14 bases stayed unmatched. Germline V CDR1 and CDR2: MNHEY, SMNVEV (reference sequence). CDR3 sequence (DNA): TGTGCCAGCAGTTCTATATTAGCGGGGGGGCGGACGGGGCAGTTCTTC. Protein: CASSSILAGGRTGQFF.

The chain couples TRBV7-3 to TRBJ2-1; D is ambiguous. V lost 4 bases to trimming and J lost 2 bases, with 15 bases between them. Germline CDR1 and CDR2: SGHTA and FQGTGA. The CDR3 contains 16 residues. DNA for the CDR3: TGTGCCAGCAGCTCCCCCACGACCTTCCCCTACAATGAGCAGTTCTTC. Amino acids: CASSSPTTFPYNEQFF.

The chain combines TRBV6-1 with TRBJ1-2, with 8 positions matching TRBD1. Trimming removed 0 bases from V and 5 bases from J; junction bases left unmatched: 14. Looked up from germline, CDR1 is MNHNS and CDR2 is SASEGT. The CDR3 has 18 residues. This chain's CDR3 is CASSEAPGQGQLPYGYTF. In DNA, the CDR3 is TGTGCCAGCAGTGAAGCGCCTGGACAGGGCCAGCTCCCGTATGGCTACACCTTC.

The chain couples TRBV29-1 to TRBJ2-7; 7 nucleotides align to TRBD1. This CDR3 comprises 14 residues. The trim removed 4 bases at V and 3 bases at J, leaving 9 bases unmatched. The germline CDR1 and CDR2 sequences are SQVTM and ANQGSEA. The CDR3: CSVVEGAKGYEQYF. CDR3 in DNA: TGCAGCGTTGTAGAGGGGGCGAAGGGCTACGAGCAGTACTTC.

This chain joins TRBV27 and TRBJ1-2; D gene uncertain. The CDR3 consists of 15 residues. Trimming removed 4 bases at V and 2 bases at J, with 14 bases between. Germline CDR1 MNHEY, CDR2 SMNVEV (reference sequence). In DNA, the CDR3 is TGTGCCAGCAGTTCACCCGCCAATGCAAACTATGGCTACACCTTC. This gives the protein CASSSPANANYGYTF.

This chain connects TRBV19 to TRBJ2-7, with D unresolved. Germline CDR1 reads LNHDA; CDR2 reads SQIVND (reference sequence). Trimming stripped 6 bases from V and 3 bases from J, with 18 bases between. CDR3 length: 15 amino acids. The CDR3 here is CASSTGPQVNYEQYF. CDR3 DNA: TGTGCCAGTAGCACCGGGCCACAAGTAAACTACGAGCAGTACTTC.

V and J are TRBV18 and TRBJ2-7, with unresolved D. CDR1 KGHSH and CDR2 LQKENI come from the germline V gene. This CDR3 has 15 amino acids. V was shortened by 1 base and J by 3 bases, with 13 bases between the two germline ends. The CDR3 DNA reads as TGTGCCAGCTCACCACTCCATGCCAATAACTACGAGCAGTACTTC. Its protein product is CASSPLHANNYEQYF.

This clone was counted a single time. This chain uses TRBV2 with TRBJ1-6; 9 positions match TRBD1. V was clipped by 8 bases and J by 8 bases; unmatched bases: 7. Germline CDR1 reads SNHLY; CDR2 reads FYNNEI. The CDR3 totals 14 residues. The CDR3 sequence is CASGTGGLDSPLHF. The CDR3 nucleotides read TGTGCCAGCGGTACAGGGGGCTTAGATTCACCCCTCCACTTT.

The chain couples TRBV5-1 to TRBJ2-3; TRBD2 agrees at 14 bases. The CDR3 is 17 amino acids. Looked up from germline, CDR1 is SGHRS and CDR2 is YFSETQ. V shed 0 bases, J shed 3 bases, and the junction held 3 bases outside the gene matches. The CDR3 loop reads CASSLGGLAGATDTQYF. The CDR3 region has the DNA TGCGCCAGCAGCTTGGGGGGACTAGCGGGGGCGACAGATACGCAGTATTTT.

Details on this clone: In the same sample, other DNA sequences code for this CDR3. This chain uses TRBV5-1 with TRBJ2-7; TRBD2 might be the D (6 bases). The germline gives CDR1 SGHRS, CDR2 YFSETQ. V was pared by 1 base and J by 2 bases, with 7 bases between. The CDR3 totals 13 residues. CDR3 in DNA: TGCGCCAGCAGCTTGACGGGAGCCTACGAGCAGTACTTC. It codes for CASSLTGAYEQYF.

V usage is TRBV5-1 and J usage is TRBJ1-1; 7 positions match TRBD1. Germline-derived CDR1 and CDR2 are SGHRS and YFSETQ. CDR3 length: 15 residues. V was clipped by 0 bases and J by 5 bases; unmatched bases: 7. CDR3 protein: CASSLVAGRGTEAFF. The CDR3 nucleotides read TGCGCCAGCAGCTTGGTGGCTGGCAGGGGGACTGAAGCTTTCTTT.

This chain joins TRBV10-3 and TRBJ2-7; no reliable D call. Germline values: CDR1 ENHRY, CDR2 SYGVKD. V lost 3 bases and J 0 bases, leaving 9 bases between the germline ends. This CDR3 contains 14 residues. Here the CDR3 DNA reads TGTGCCATCAGTGACGTAAAGGGCTCCTACGAGCAGTACTTC. Residues: CAISDVKGSYEQYF.

Only a few counts were recorded for this clone. The rearrangement joins TRBV10-3 to TRBJ1-3; 7 bases are shared with TRBD1. CDR1 is ENHRY and CDR2 is SYGVKD in the germline V gene. CDR3 length: 15 amino acids. Trimming cost V 8 bases and J 1 base; bases outside gene matches: 8. In DNA form, the CDR3 reads TGTGCCATCGTCGACAGGGCTTTATCTGGAAACACCATATATTTT. Amino acid sequence: CAIVDRALSGNTIYF.

The chain joins TRBV19 to TRBJ2-7, with TRBD2 as a possible D gene (5 bases). Germline V lookup: CDR1 LNHDA, CDR2 SQIVND (reference sequence). This CDR3 has 15 residues. Trimming cost V 5 bases and J 9 bases, with 23 bases left between them. DNA of the CDR3: TGTGCCAGTAGTTCCTATGGAGGAACCCCATTGGGGCAGTACTTC. Amino acids: CASSSYGGTPLGQYF.

The genes are TRBV5-1 and TRBJ2-1, with TRBD2 matching over 10 bases. This CDR3 has 16 residues. The V and J ends lost 4 bases and 1 base, in that order; junction bases with no gene match: 5. Germline V gene lookup returns CDR1 SGHRS and CDR2 YFSETQ. The CDR3 DNA reads TGCGCCAGCAGCGCGGAAGCGGGGGGGTCCTACAATGAGCAGTTCTTC. It codes for CASSAEAGGSYNEQFF.

The chain employs TRBV27 and TRBJ1-4, with D perhaps TRBD1 (6 bases). The CDR3 sequence is 16 residues long. Trimming cost V 2 bases and J 7 bases, with 17 bases left between them. Germline CDR1 and CDR2: MNHEY and SMNVEV (reference sequence). The CDR3 loop is CASSLRDSRGGEKLFF. As DNA, the CDR3 is TGTGCCAGCAGTTTACGTGACAGCAGGGGAGGTGAAAAACTGTTTTTT.

This clone has more than one count but fewer than ten. The rearrangement links TRBV6-5 to TRBJ1-1; D might be TRBD1 (5 bases). CDR1 is MNHEY, CDR2 SVGAGI, per germline. The CDR3 has 14 residues. V was cut by 7 bases and J by 0 bases, with 12 bases left in between. CDR3 DNA sequence: TGTGCCAGCAATTGGGGCAGCATGAACACTGAAGCTTTCTTT. It yields the protein CASNWGSMNTEAFF.

This chain uses TRBV28 with TRBJ1-5; D uncertain. The CDR3 sequence is 15 residues long. The V and J ends lost 1 base and 3 bases respectively, with 10 bases between them. CDR1 MDHEN and CDR2 SYDVKM come from the germline V gene. The CDR3 protein is CASSLSGPLNQPQHF. The CDR3 DNA reads TGTGCCAGCAGTTTATCTGGGCCCCTCAATCAGCCCCAGCATTTT.